Listed below are T cell receptor beta chains from one sample, sequenced in a study of blood T cell repertoires in COVID-19. The table came from immunoSEQ multiplex PCR; TCRdb's copy has only in-frame clones and leaves some out. The repertoire holds 100,000 to 150,000 clones, with about 89% as singletons. Sequenced input: peripheral blood. All receptors derive from an older woman with COVID-19, enrolled during active disease. CDR3s include the opening cysteine and the closing phenylalanine or tryptophan. D genes are given only for firm matches. Rows give clone size only sometimes, using once, few, many, or a class for an expanded clone.

d_call: .
v_call: TRBV6-5
clone_size: .
j_call: TRBJ2-7
cdr3_nt: TGTGCCAGCAGTTACTCGACAGGAGCCGACGAGCAGTACTTC
cdr3_aa: CASSYSTGADEQYF

d_call: TRBD1
v_call: TRBV18
clone_size: .
j_call: TRBJ2-7
cdr3_nt: TGTGCCAGCTCACCAAGACAGGGGGAAGGGGAGCAGTACTTC
cdr3_aa: CASSPRQGEGEQYF

d_call: .
v_call: TRBV11-2
clone_size: .
j_call: TRBJ2-5
cdr3_nt: TGTGCCAGCAGCTTAGCCTTGATAGCCGGGACCCAGTACTTC
cdr3_aa: CASSLALIAGTQYF

d_call: .
v_call: TRBV2
clone_size: few
j_call: TRBJ1-3
cdr3_nt: TGTGCCAGCAGAGACGGACACTCTGGAAACACCATATATTTT
cdr3_aa: CASRDGHSGNTIYF

d_call: .
v_call: TRBV6-1
clone_size: .
j_call: TRBJ1-5
cdr3_nt: TGTGCCAGCAGTGCCCCCGCTGGGGCCAGCAATCAGCCCCAGCATTTT
cdr3_aa: CASSAPAGASNQPQHF

d_call: .
v_call: TRBV7-2
clone_size: few
j_call: TRBJ1-2
cdr3_nt: TGTGCCAGCAGCTTGGGCCCCCCTAACTATGGCTACACCTTC
cdr3_aa: CASSLGPPNYGYTF

d_call: .
v_call: TRBV1
clone_size: .
j_call: TRBJ1-5
cdr3_nt: TGCACCAGCAGCCATGCAGGGGGGAGTCAGCCCCAGCATTTT
cdr3_aa: CTSSHAGGSQPQHF

d_call: TRBD1
v_call: TRBV4-1
clone_size: .
j_call: TRBJ2-7
cdr3_nt: TGCGCCAGCAGCCAAATTCCGATGAGCAACAGGGGACCTACCTACGAGCAGTACTTC
cdr3_aa: CASSQIPMSNRGPTYEQYF

d_call: TRBD1
v_call: TRBV28
clone_size: .
j_call: TRBJ2-7
cdr3_nt: TGTGCCAGCAGTACAGGGGGGTATGGGGTCTCCTACGAGCAGTACTTC
cdr3_aa: CASSTGGYGVSYEQYF

d_call: .
v_call: TRBV7-9
clone_size: .
j_call: TRBJ1-2
cdr3_nt: TGTGCCAGCAGCCCGACAGGCCAAAGCTATGGCTACACCTTC
cdr3_aa: CASSPTGQSYGYTF

d_call: TRBD1
v_call: TRBV19
clone_size: .
j_call: TRBJ1-6
cdr3_nt: TGTGCCAGTACCCGGGACAGGGGTTTTGTATCACCCCTCCACTTT
cdr3_aa: CASTRDRGFVSPLHF

d_call: .
v_call: TRBV18
clone_size: .
j_call: TRBJ1-4
cdr3_nt: TGTGCCAGCTCACCACTTACCGGACAGCTTGAAAAACTGTTTTTT
cdr3_aa: CASSPLTGQLEKLFF

d_call: .
v_call: TRBV3-1/TRBV3-2
clone_size: .
j_call: TRBJ2-6
cdr3_nt: TGTGCCAGCAGCCAAGGTTCGGCAGGGAGGCTCTCTGGGGCCAACGTCCTGACTTTC
cdr3_aa: CASSQGSAGRLSGANVLTF

d_call: TRBD1
v_call: TRBV7-9
clone_size: .
j_call: TRBJ2-5
cdr3_nt: TGTGCCAGCAGGCTTACAGGGGAAGAGACCCAGTACTTC
cdr3_aa: CASRLTGEETQYF

d_call: .
v_call: TRBV27
clone_size: few
j_call: TRBJ2-1
cdr3_nt: TGTGCCCGCGGGGCCACCTACAATGAGCAGTTCTTC
cdr3_aa: CARGATYNEQFF

d_call: .
v_call: TRBV20-1
clone_size: .
j_call: TRBJ2-7
cdr3_nt: TGCAGTGGTCAGGACACCGAGCAGTACTTC
cdr3_aa: CSGQDTEQYF

d_call: TRBD2
v_call: TRBV19
clone_size: .
j_call: TRBJ2-1
cdr3_nt: TGTGCCAGTAGTACCGACGCGGGGGCCTACAATGAGCAGTTCTTC
cdr3_aa: CASSTDAGAYNEQFF

d_call: .
v_call: TRBV3-1/TRBV3-2
clone_size: .
j_call: TRBJ1-2
cdr3_nt: TGTGCCAGCAGCCCGATAGAGTCACGAGGCTACACCTTC
cdr3_aa: CASSPIESRGYTF

d_call: .
v_call: TRBV27
clone_size: .
j_call: TRBJ1-3
cdr3_nt: TGTGCCAGCAGTCCAGACAGCTTCAGAAACACCATATATTTT
cdr3_aa: CASSPDSFRNTIYF

d_call: TRBD1
v_call: TRBV24-1
clone_size: .
j_call: TRBJ1-5
cdr3_nt: TGTGCCACCAGTGAAACAGGGGGAAGCAATCAGCCCCAGCATTTT
cdr3_aa: CATSETGGSNQPQHF

d_call: TRBD2
v_call: TRBV20-1
clone_size: .
j_call: TRBJ2-1
cdr3_nt: TGCAGTGCTAGTTCAACTAGCGGGGGTGACAATGAGCAGTTCTTC
cdr3_aa: CSASSTSGGDNEQFF

d_call: TRBD1
v_call: TRBV5-1
clone_size: .
j_call: TRBJ2-7
cdr3_nt: TGCGCCAGCAGCCCGGGGACAGTGTACTACGAGCAGTACTTC
cdr3_aa: CASSPGTVYYEQYF

d_call: .
v_call: TRBV20-1
clone_size: .
j_call: TRBJ2-2
cdr3_nt: TGCAGTGCTTCTAGAGCCGGGGAGCTGTTTTTT
cdr3_aa: CSASRAGELFF

d_call: TRBD1
v_call: TRBV11-2
clone_size: .
j_call: TRBJ2-5
cdr3_nt: TGTGCCAGCAGCTCAACTCCGGGACAGGGGTGGGAGACCCAGTACTTC
cdr3_aa: CASSSTPGQGWETQYF

d_call: .
v_call: TRBV25-1
clone_size: .
j_call: TRBJ1-3
cdr3_nt: TGTGCCAGCAGTGAATCAGGGGTCAGCCACACCATATATTTT
cdr3_aa: CASSESGVSHTIYF

d_call: TRBD1
v_call: TRBV4-1
clone_size: .
j_call: TRBJ2-7
cdr3_nt: TGCGCCAGCAGCCCGGACAGGGGGTACGACGAGCAGTACTTC
cdr3_aa: CASSPDRGYDEQYF

d_call: .
v_call: TRBV15
clone_size: .
j_call: TRBJ1-3
cdr3_nt: TGTGCCACCAGCAGAGGGCCTGCGGACTATCTGGGGACCATATATTTT
cdr3_aa: CATSRGPADYLGTIYF